Listed below are T cell receptor beta chains from one sample, sequenced in a study of blood T cells in healthy people across ages. One entry per CDR3 protein results from TCRdb running MiXCR on the 5' RACE reads. The sample records over a million distinct CDR3 sequences, around 43% being singletons. The sequencing sample was made of blood. All receptors derive from a woman aged 55-70 years in good health. CDR3s include the opening cysteine and the closing phenylalanine or tryptophan. Fields, in order: clone size, J gene, D gene, V gene, CDR3 DNA, CDR3 protein. A D gene is named only where the DNA matches it firmly. Where a row states a size, it is once, few, many or the class of an expanded clone; other rows omit it.

size: few; J: TRBJ2-3; D: .; V: TRBV24-1; DNA: TGTGCCACCAGTGATCTAGGGGCCCCAGATACGCAGTATTTT; CDR3: CATSDLGAPDTQYF
size: few; J: TRBJ2-7; D: .; V: TRBV5-1; DNA: TGCGCCAGCAGCTTGGTTGACCCATCCACCTACGAGCAGTACTTC; CDR3: CASSLVDPSTYEQYF
size: .; J: TRBJ2-3; D: TRBD2; V: TRBV5-1; DNA: TGCGCCAGCAGCTTGGTGGCGGGAGTAGATACGCAGTATTTT; CDR3: CASSLVAGVDTQYF
size: few; J: TRBJ1-2; D: .; V: TRBV5-1; DNA: TGCGCCAGCAGCCCCGGGCAGTTCAATGGCTACACCTTC; CDR3: CASSPGQFNGYTF
size: few; J: TRBJ2-1; D: TRBD2; V: TRBV6-2/TRBV6-3; DNA: TGTGCCAGCAGACTAGCGGGAGTTCGAAATGAGCAGTTCTTC; CDR3: CASRLAGVRNEQFF
size: .; J: TRBJ1-1; D: .; V: TRBV12-3/TRBV12-4; DNA: TGTGCCAGCTCCGCGAGCCCCACTGAAGCTTTCTTT; CDR3: CASSASPTEAFF
size: .; J: TRBJ2-1; D: TRBD2; V: TRBV5-1; DNA: TGCGCCAGCAGCTTGGGACTAGCGGGAGAGGTTGGCTACAATGAGCAGTTCTTC; CDR3: CASSLGLAGEVGYNEQFF
size: .; J: TRBJ1-2; D: .; V: TRBV6-1; DNA: TGTGCCAGCAGTGAACTCTTACAGGGTAACTATGGCTACACCTTC; CDR3: CASSELLQGNYGYTF
size: .; J: TRBJ2-1; D: .; V: TRBV20-1; DNA: TGCAGTGCTAGTAGCAGGCTGACGAATGGGCAGTTCTTC; CDR3: CSASSRLTNGQFF
size: .; J: TRBJ2-5; D: .; V: TRBV7-9; DNA: TGTGCCAGCAGTTCCCTGTCGACAGGGAGGGAAGAGACCCAGTACTTC; CDR3: CASSSLSTGREETQYF
size: .; J: TRBJ2-7; D: TRBD2; V: TRBV29-1; DNA: TGCAGCTCTAGCGGGAGCACCCACGAGCAGTACTTC; CDR3: CSSSGSTHEQYF
size: once; J: TRBJ2-7; D: .; V: TRBV27; DNA: TGTGCCAGGGGCCTCTCCTACGAGCAGTACTTC; CDR3: CARGLSYEQYF
size: few; J: TRBJ1-2; D: TRBD1; V: TRBV27; DNA: TGTGCCAGCACTAAACAGGGGAGGTTTGGCTACACCTTC; CDR3: CASTKQGRFGYTF
size: once; J: TRBJ2-3; D: TRBD2; V: TRBV24-1; DNA: TGTGCCGCCAGTGATCGCGGGACTAGCGGGAGAACAGATACGCAGTATTTT; CDR3: CAASDRGTSGRTDTQYF
size: .; J: TRBJ2-5; D: TRBD2; V: TRBV20-1; DNA: TGCAGTGCTAGAGCACTAGCGGGAGATGAGACCCAGTACTTC; CDR3: CSARALAGDETQYF
size: .; J: TRBJ2-1; D: .; V: TRBV19; DNA: TGTGCCAGTAGTACGCGGACTGGCGGGAATTATGAGCAGTTCTTC; CDR3: CASSTRTGGNYEQFF
size: .; J: TRBJ2-7; D: .; V: TRBV4-1; DNA: TGCGCCAGCAGCCGAACACAGGCTTCGTCCTACGAGCAGTACTTC; CDR3: CASSRTQASSYEQYF
size: .; J: TRBJ1-3; D: .; V: TRBV12-3/TRBV12-4; DNA: TGTGCCAGCAGTTCCGTCATCAGCTCTGGAAACACCATATATTTT; CDR3: CASSSVISSGNTIYF
size: few; J: TRBJ1-1; D: TRBD1; V: TRBV28; DNA: TGTGCCAGCATCACCTCCGGGACAGGGGTCGTCGGTGGGGCTTTCTTT; CDR3: CASITSGTGVVGGAFF
size: .; J: TRBJ2-4; D: TRBD2; V: TRBV18; DNA: TGTGCCGGCTCACCAGTAAGACTAGCGGGAGAACAAGCCAAAAACATTCAGTACTTC; CDR3: CAGSPVRLAGEQAKNIQYF
size: few; J: TRBJ2-1; D: TRBD1; V: TRBV25-1; DNA: TGTGCCAGCAGTGAATACGGCTCAGGGGGCTACAATGAGCAGTTCTTC; CDR3: CASSEYGSGGYNEQFF
size: .; J: TRBJ2-1; D: .; V: TRBV12-5; DNA: TGTGCTAGTGGTTTGGTAGGCTTTAGCGGAGCCTACAATGAGCAGTTCTTC; CDR3: CASGLVGFSGAYNEQFF
size: .; J: TRBJ1-2; D: .; V: TRBV25-1; DNA: TGTGCCAGCAGTGAGAGGGGGATCTATGGCTACACCTTC; CDR3: CASSERGIYGYTF
size: .; J: TRBJ2-1; D: .; V: TRBV20-1; DNA: TGCAGTGCTAGCGGGATAGGCTCCTACAATGAGCAGTTCTTC; CDR3: CSASGIGSYNEQFF
size: .; J: TRBJ1-1; D: TRBD1; V: TRBV9; DNA: TGTGCCAGCAACGTAGGGAACAGGGGTGAAGCTTTCTTT; CDR3: CASNVGNRGEAFF
size: .; J: TRBJ2-1; D: TRBD2; V: TRBV27; DNA: TGTGCCGGCAGTCCCGGGACTAGCGTCTACAATGAGCAGTTCTTC; CDR3: CAGSPGTSVYNEQFF
size: .; J: TRBJ2-1; D: .; V: TRBV20-1; DNA: TGCAGTGCTAGAGTGGGAGAGACCCAGTTCTTC; CDR3: CSARVGETQFF
size: .; J: TRBJ2-3; D: TRBD2; V: TRBV15; DNA: TGTGCCACCAGCACCGGGACTAGCGGGAGAGCAGATACGCAGTATTTT; CDR3: CATSTGTSGRADTQYF
size: .; J: TRBJ2-5; D: .; V: TRBV2; DNA: TGTGCCAGCAGCATCGGGGCCCGGGAGACCCAGTACTTC; CDR3: CASSIGARETQYF
size: .; J: TRBJ2-3; D: .; V: TRBV12-3/TRBV12-4; DNA: TGTGCCAGCGCACAAACGGGGGCGCCAGATACGCAGTATTTT; CDR3: CASAQTGAPDTQYF
size: few; J: TRBJ2-3; D: TRBD2; V: TRBV12-3/TRBV12-4; DNA: TGTGCCAGCAGTAAGGGACTAGCGGGAGGTACGCAGTATTTT; CDR3: CASSKGLAGGTQYF
size: .; J: TRBJ2-3; D: .; V: TRBV5-1; DNA: TGCGCCAGCAGCCTCATAGGGGGGATTCCAGATACGCAGTATTTT; CDR3: CASSLIGGIPDTQYF
size: .; J: TRBJ2-1; D: .; V: TRBV5-6; DNA: TGTGCCAGCAGCTTGGTCCAGAATGAGCAGTTCTTC; CDR3: CASSLVQNEQFF
size: .; J: TRBJ1-5; D: TRBD1; V: TRBV30; DNA: TGTGCCTGGAGGGGACAGGGACTAAATCAGCCCCAGCATTTT; CDR3: CAWRGQGLNQPQHF
size: once; J: TRBJ2-7; D: .; V: TRBV18; DNA: TGTGCCAGCTCACCTTGGCAGGGTGGTCGCTACGAGCAGTACTTC; CDR3: CASSPWQGGRYEQYF